What follows describes a single T cell receptor (beta chain). Its antigen is not identified. This sample was taken from a study of T cells after posttransplantation cyclophosphamide. Overall study findings and caveats: Donor CD8+ memory clones often dominated recipient blood repertoires at later times.

The assay was immunoSEQ multiplex PCR, and TCRdb's table has in-frame clones only and misses some. The table shows several thousand clones, with 75% to 90% occurring only once. The CDR3 is made up of 14 amino acids. The trim removed 3 bases at V and 4 bases at J, leaving 2 bases unmatched. From germline, CDR1 is KGHSH and CDR2 LQKENI. Sequences were obtained from memory CD4+ T cells sorted from PBMCs. The TCR was taken from a woman aged 60-75 years in good health, CMV-negative, and a related stem cell transplant donor. This chain uses TRBV18 with TRBJ2-7, with 11 bases lining up with TRBD2. The CDR3 region is CASSPRTSGYEQYF. The CDR3 coding sequence is TGTGCCAGCTCACCTAGGACTAGCGGGTACGAGCAGTACTTC.